A selection of T cell receptor beta chains follows, all from one sample in a study of glioma-infiltrating T cells after dendritic cell vaccination. Sequenced by immunoSEQ multiplex PCR; TCRdb stores in-frame clones only, minus some. The data contain 85,000 or so clones, 85% of them singletons. This specimen was blood, taken after dendritic cell vaccination. Source of these receptors: a human donor with glioblastoma. Each CDR3 is given without its conserved first and last residue. Fields, in order: V gene, J gene, CDR3 protein.

>TRBV9|TRBJ2-3
ASSTGTDTTDTQY
>TRBV5-8|TRBJ1-5
ASSKKRGQSEH
>TRBV30|TRBJ2-7
AWSAGLNSYEQY
>TRBV7-9|TRBJ2-4
ASGGTAKNIQY
>TRBV6-1|TRBJ1-4
ASRETGGHREKLF
>TRBV7-9|TRBJ1-1
ASSLAQGGGTEAF
>TRBV2|TRBJ2-7
ASSEREGYEQY
>TRBV9|TRBJ2-7
ASSVGQATYEQY
>TRBV7-9|TRBJ1-2
ASSLSHGYYGYT
>TRBV4-1|TRBJ1-4
ASSPRQDNEKLF
>TRBV28|TRBJ2-4
ASSLRNGTLAKNIQY
>TRBV5-4|TRBJ2-1
ASSPGQPRSSYNEQF
>TRBV11-2|TRBJ2-1
ASSPQHLAGDNEQF
>TRBV25-1|TRBJ2-1
ASSRDRGSYNEQF
>TRBV11-1|TRBJ2-7
ASSPGTSGYSYEQY
>TRBV28|TRBJ2-7
ASSLLGGRAGEQY
>TRBV28|TRBJ2-3
ASSFPGVTQY
>TRBV7-9|TRBJ1-2
ASSLVQDVNYGYT
>TRBV10-3|TRBJ2-5
AISGPTSGGEIQETQY
>TRBV5-6|TRBJ2-7
ASSRGQGPYEQY
>TRBV6-1|TRBJ2-7
AATMGGLAYEQY
>TRBV7-3|TRBJ2-1
ASGSTVYNEQF
>TRBV7-9|TRBJ2-5
ASRVASGEQETQY
>TRBV5-4|TRBJ1-6
ASSRGQGVTPLH
>TRBV4-1|TRBJ2-1
ASSQDVDSGYNEQF
>TRBV5-1|TRBJ2-7
ASSLSGTGTYEQY
>TRBV5-1|TRBJ1-1
ASSPGDRVTEAF
>TRBV4-1|TRBJ2-5
ASSQVAGGRGETQY
>TRBV7-9|TRBJ2-7
ASSLIVLGLAGDEQY
>TRBV5-6|TRBJ2-1
ASSASGGALGEQF
>TRBV2|TRBJ2-7
ASRGRHYEQY
>TRBV19|TRBJ2-5
ASRKFSGLGQETQY
>TRBV6-6|TRBJ2-5
ASSPGETQY
>TRBV18|TRBJ2-1
ASSPLPSGTYNEQF
>TRBV19|TRBJ2-5
ASSIGAGVILETQY
>TRBV6-5|TRBJ2-5
ASSYSDRTQETQY
>TRBV27|TRBJ2-7
ASSQDRAAYEQY
>TRBV7-9|TRBJ1-4
ASSKGQATNEKLF
>TRBV29-1|TRBJ1-2
SVNSGTGGTLANYGYT
>TRBV6-5|TRBJ2-7
ASSYEGGEYEQY
>TRBV27|TRBJ2-1
ASSSTSGGEQF